This is a list of T cell receptor beta chains from one sample in a study of blood T cell repertoires in COVID-19. Generated by immunoSEQ multiplex PCR, the TCRdb table keeps only in-frame clones and is missing some. The table has about 63,000 clones, approximately 80% seen once; the top ten hold approximately 4%. Sequencing used PBMCs or T cells enriched from blood (not recorded which). All receptors derive from a woman aged 40 to 50 with acute COVID-19. CDR3s include the opening cysteine and the closing phenylalanine or tryptophan. D genes are given only for firm matches. Part of the rows lack a size; the others show once, few, many or a class for expanded clones.

CDR3: CASSYSSGAEKLFF
DNA: TGTGCCAGCAGTTACTCGAGTGGGGCGGAAAAACTGTTTTTT
J: TRBJ1-4
size: NA
V: TRBV6-6
D: NA

CDR3: CASSQTGVGLAGEGEQFF
DNA: TGCGCCAGCAGCCAAACCGGTGTTGGGCTAGCGGGAGAGGGTGAGCAGTTCTTC
J: TRBJ2-1
size: NA
V: TRBV4-1
D: TRBD2

CDR3: CASSSGTADTQYF
DNA: TGTGCCAGCAGTTCCGGGACTGCAGATACGCAGTATTTT
J: TRBJ2-3
size: NA
V: TRBV6-5
D: NA

CDR3: CASSLIMNTEAFF
DNA: TGTGCCAGCAGTTTAATCATGAACACTGAAGCTTTCTTT
J: TRBJ1-1
size: once
V: TRBV28
D: NA

CDR3: CASSQDQQGAGGYTF
DNA: TGTGCCAGCAGCCAAGATCAGCAGGGGGCAGGTGGCTACACCTTC
J: TRBJ1-2
size: few
V: TRBV3-1/TRBV3-2
D: TRBD1

CDR3: CASSEGDNYGYTF
DNA: TGTGCCAGCAGCGAGGGAGACAACTATGGCTACACCTTC
J: TRBJ1-2
size: NA
V: TRBV6-1
D: NA

CDR3: CASRTGGTGNTIYF
DNA: TGTGCCAGCAGAACCGGGGGGACTGGAAACACCATATATTTT
J: TRBJ1-3
size: NA
V: TRBV6-5
D: NA

CDR3: CASSQGQGAQNEQFF
DNA: TGTGCCAGCTCCCAGGGACAGGGGGCTCAAAATGAGCAGTTCTTC
J: TRBJ2-1
size: NA
V: TRBV18
D: TRBD1

CDR3: CASRGTPSTSEAFF
DNA: TGTGCCAGCAGGGGGACACCGTCTACCAGTGAAGCTTTCTTT
J: TRBJ1-1
size: NA
V: TRBV5-6
D: NA

CDR3: CSVGGPGQAYGYTF
DNA: TGCAGCGTTGGAGGGCCGGGACAAGCCTATGGCTACACCTTC
J: TRBJ1-2
size: NA
V: TRBV29-1
D: NA

CDR3: CASSPSTRQGTGRKGNTEAFF
DNA: TGCGCCAGCAGCCCAAGCACCAGGCAAGGGACAGGGAGGAAGGGTAACACTGAAGCTTTCTTT
J: TRBJ1-1
size: NA
V: TRBV4-1
D: TRBD1

CDR3: CASSLSGGGNQPQHF
DNA: TGTGCCAGCAGTTTATCCGGGGGAGGCAATCAGCCCCAGCATTTT
J: TRBJ1-5
size: NA
V: TRBV27
D: NA

CDR3: CASSSDSLTQYF
DNA: TGCGCCAGCTCCTCCGACTCTTTAACGCAGTATTTT
J: TRBJ2-3
size: NA
V: TRBV5-1
D: NA

CDR3: CASSRVTPNGYTF
DNA: TGTGCCAGCAGTCGGGTCACTCCAAATGGCTACACCTTC
J: TRBJ1-2
size: NA
V: TRBV6-5
D: NA

CDR3: CASSPGTGDGPGYGYTF
DNA: TGCGCCAGCAGCCCCGGGACAGGGGACGGTCCCGGCTATGGCTACACCTTC
J: TRBJ1-2
size: NA
V: TRBV5-1
D: TRBD1

CDR3: CASWGGSTGELFF
DNA: TGTGCCAGCTGGGGGGGTAGCACCGGGGAGCTGTTTTTT
J: TRBJ2-2
size: NA
V: TRBV28
D: TRBD2

CDR3: CASRDRVEQYF
DNA: TGTGCCAGCAGGGACAGGGTGGAGCAGTACTTC
J: TRBJ2-7
size: NA
V: TRBV12-3/TRBV12-4
D: TRBD1

CDR3: CASSEARRAVGTNEKLFF
DNA: TGTGCCAGCAGTGAAGCGAGGAGGGCCGTTGGGACTAATGAAAAACTGTTTTTT
J: TRBJ1-4
size: NA
V: TRBV6-1
D: NA

CDR3: CASSEVVAGANVLTF
DNA: TGTGCCAGCAGTGAAGTGGTAGCTGGGGCCAACGTCCTGACTTTC
J: TRBJ2-6
size: NA
V: TRBV6-1
D: NA

CDR3: CASSVVSGGTEAFF
DNA: TGTGCCAGCAGCGTAGTATCAGGGGGCACTGAAGCTTTCTTT
J: TRBJ1-1
size: NA
V: TRBV9
D: TRBD1

CDR3: CASSLGQVDYEQYF
DNA: TGCGCCAGCAGCTTGGGACAGGTGGACTACGAGCAGTACTTC
J: TRBJ2-7
size: once
V: TRBV5-1
D: NA

CDR3: CSVDTGQGSEQYF
DNA: TGCAGCGTTGATACGGGACAGGGAAGCGAGCAGTACTTC
J: TRBJ2-7
size: NA
V: TRBV29-1
D: TRBD1

CDR3: CASSQPPRETQYF
DNA: TGTGCCAGCAGCCAACCGCCCAGAGAGACCCAGTACTTC
J: TRBJ2-5
size: NA
V: TRBV14
D: NA

CDR3: CASSQRGSAAKNIQYF
DNA: TGTGCCAGCAGCCAACGCGGGAGCGCGGCCAAAAACATTCAGTACTTC
J: TRBJ2-4
size: NA
V: TRBV3-1/TRBV3-2
D: TRBD2

CDR3: CASSHQGESEKLFF
DNA: TGTGCCAGCAGCCATCAGGGGGAAAGTGAAAAACTGTTTTTT
J: TRBJ1-4
size: NA
V: TRBV3-1/TRBV3-2
D: TRBD1

CDR3: CASSLGAGGSEAFF
DNA: TGTGCCAGCAGCTTAGGTGCAGGGGGCAGTGAAGCTTTCTTT
J: TRBJ1-1
size: NA
V: TRBV11-2
D: TRBD1

CDR3: CASSPWTSGGLQETQYF
DNA: TGTGCCAGCAGTCCGTGGACTAGCGGGGGGCTACAAGAGACCCAGTACTTC
J: TRBJ2-5
size: once
V: TRBV6-6
D: TRBD2

CDR3: CASSLAQGAGGYTF
DNA: TGCGCCAGCAGCTTGGCCCAGGGGGCAGGTGGCTACACCTTC
J: TRBJ1-2
size: NA
V: TRBV5-1
D: TRBD1

CDR3: CASSLEFGAGANYGYTF
DNA: TGTGCCAGCAGCTTAGAGTTCGGGGCGGGAGCAAACTATGGCTACACCTTC
J: TRBJ1-2
size: NA
V: TRBV11-2
D: NA

CDR3: CASSRGVLDTQYF
DNA: TGCGCCAGCAGTCGGGGGGTCCTGGATACGCAGTATTTT
J: TRBJ2-3
size: NA
V: TRBV5-1
D: TRBD2

CDR3: CATSDWGSRAGYTF
DNA: TGTGCCACCAGTGATTGGGGATCCAGGGCCGGCTACACCTTC
J: TRBJ1-2
size: once
V: TRBV24-1
D: NA

CDR3: CASSLDSLNYGYTF
DNA: TGTGCCAGCAGCTTAGATAGTCTGAACTATGGCTACACCTTC
J: TRBJ1-2
size: NA
V: TRBV11-2
D: NA

CDR3: CASSPGDREHQPQHF
DNA: TGTGCCAGCTCACCCGGGGACAGGGAGCATCAGCCCCAGCATTTT
J: TRBJ1-5
size: NA
V: TRBV18
D: TRBD1

CDR3: CASSTATNEKLFF
DNA: TGTGCCAGCTCGACAGCAACTAATGAAAAACTGTTTTTT
J: TRBJ1-4
size: few
V: TRBV28
D: NA

CDR3: CASTKTRGRNTEAFF
DNA: TGCGCCAGCACCAAAACAAGGGGGCGGAACACTGAAGCTTTCTTT
J: TRBJ1-1
size: NA
V: TRBV10-2
D: TRBD1

CDR3: CASSQTGTYEQYF
DNA: TGTGCCAGCAGTCAGACAGGGACCTACGAGCAGTACTTC
J: TRBJ2-7
size: NA
V: TRBV6-5
D: TRBD1

CDR3: CASSQDPPGQGVDTQYF
DNA: TGTGCCAGCAGCCAAGATCCTCCGGGCCAGGGTGTAGATACGCAGTATTTT
J: TRBJ2-3
size: few
V: TRBV3-1/TRBV3-2
D: NA

CDR3: CASSLSQGAYEQYF
DNA: TGTGCCAGCAGTTTATCCCAGGGGGCCTACGAGCAGTACTTC
J: TRBJ2-7
size: NA
V: TRBV27
D: TRBD1

CDR3: CASSPGTGLSYEQYF
DNA: TGTGCCAGCTCACCCGGGACAGGGCTCTCCTACGAGCAGTACTTC
J: TRBJ2-7
size: NA
V: TRBV18
D: TRBD1

CDR3: CASSVAPRDTGELFF
DNA: TGTGCCAGCAGCGTAGCTCCGCGGGACACCGGGGAGCTGTTTTTT
J: TRBJ2-2
size: NA
V: TRBV9
D: NA

CDR3: CASSPRWGDNQPQHF
DNA: TGTGCCAGCAGCCCCCGGTGGGGAGACAATCAGCCCCAGCATTTT
J: TRBJ1-5
size: NA
V: TRBV7-2
D: NA

CDR3: CASSPTGTQYF
DNA: TGTGCCAGCAGCCCCACGGGTACGCAGTATTTT
J: TRBJ2-3
size: few
V: TRBV7-8
D: NA